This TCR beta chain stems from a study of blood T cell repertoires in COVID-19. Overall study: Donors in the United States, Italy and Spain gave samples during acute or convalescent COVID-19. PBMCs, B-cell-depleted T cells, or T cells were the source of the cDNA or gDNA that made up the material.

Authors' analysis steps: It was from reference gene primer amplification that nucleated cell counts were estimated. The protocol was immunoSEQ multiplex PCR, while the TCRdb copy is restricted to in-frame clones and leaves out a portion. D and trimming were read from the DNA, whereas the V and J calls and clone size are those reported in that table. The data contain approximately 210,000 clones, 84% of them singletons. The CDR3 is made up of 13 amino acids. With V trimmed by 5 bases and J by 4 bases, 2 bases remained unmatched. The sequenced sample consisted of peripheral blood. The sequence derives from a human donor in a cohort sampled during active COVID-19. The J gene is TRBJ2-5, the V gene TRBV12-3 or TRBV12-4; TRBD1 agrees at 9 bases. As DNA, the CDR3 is TGTGCCAGCAGTGGGGACAGGGCAGAGACCCAGTACTTC. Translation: CASSGDRAETQYF.